These T cell receptor beta chains were read from a single sample in a study of blood T cell repertoires in COVID-19. This table comes from immunoSEQ multiplex PCR, and its TCRdb copy is limited to in-frame clones, with some not included. The sample gives approximately 99,000 clones, roughly 84% of which show up once; just under 2% is in the top ten. Sequences were obtained from peripheral blood. The receptors come from a man between 65 and 79 years old with active or convalescent COVID-19. The CDR3 runs from the conserved cysteine through the conserved F or W. Each record gives: V gene, clone size, J gene, D gene, CDR3 length, CDR3 protein, CDR3 DNA. The D gene is left open where the match is weak. The listing skips clone size in some rows; elsewhere it reads once, few, many or a size class.

v_gene: TRBV2
abundance: .
j_gene: TRBJ2-7
d_gene: .
len: 15
CDR3aa: CASSPNRDTAYEQYF
CDR3nt: TGTGCCAGCAGTCCTAACCGGGACACTGCCTACGAGCAGTACTTC

v_gene: TRBV19
abundance: .
j_gene: TRBJ2-2
d_gene: .
len: 15
CDR3aa: CASSRAGDGTGELFF
CDR3nt: TGTGCCAGTAGCCGCGCAGGGGATGGGACCGGGGAGCTGTTTTTT

v_gene: TRBV15
abundance: .
j_gene: TRBJ2-1
d_gene: .
len: 12
CDR3aa: CATSAGYNEQFF
CDR3nt: TGTGCCACCAGCGCAGGGTACAATGAGCAGTTCTTC

v_gene: TRBV28
abundance: .
j_gene: TRBJ2-1
d_gene: .
len: 14
CDR3aa: CASSWIQDYNEQFF
CDR3nt: TGTGCCAGCAGTTGGATTCAGGACTACAATGAGCAGTTCTTC

v_gene: TRBV7-2
abundance: .
j_gene: TRBJ1-5
d_gene: .
len: 13
CDR3aa: CASSLVYNQPQHF
CDR3nt: TGTGCCAGCAGCTTAGTATACAATCAGCCCCAGCATTTT

v_gene: TRBV7-6
abundance: few
j_gene: TRBJ2-2
d_gene: TRBD2
len: 18
CDR3aa: CASSRRLAGGLDTGELFF
CDR3nt: TGTGCCAGCAGCCGAAGACTAGCGGGGGGGCTGGACACCGGGGAGCTGTTTTTT

v_gene: TRBV25-1
abundance: .
j_gene: TRBJ1-3
d_gene: TRBD1
len: 14
CDR3aa: CASSPRGLRNTIYF
CDR3nt: TGTGCCAGCAGTCCGAGGGGGCTAAGAAACACCATATATTTT

v_gene: TRBV2
abundance: .
j_gene: TRBJ1-6
d_gene: .
len: 14
CDR3aa: CASSHGQSSSPLHF
CDR3nt: TGTGCCAGCAGCCACGGACAGTCCTCTTCACCCCTCCACTTT

v_gene: TRBV5-1
abundance: .
j_gene: TRBJ1-4
d_gene: TRBD1
len: 16
CDR3aa: CASSLAEGTVNEKLFF
CDR3nt: TGCGCCAGCAGCTTGGCGGAAGGGACAGTGAATGAAAAACTGTTTTTT

v_gene: TRBV7-3
abundance: .
j_gene: TRBJ2-1
d_gene: TRBD2
len: 13
CDR3aa: CASSLAGEGEQFF
CDR3nt: TGTGCCAGCAGCTTGGCCGGGGAGGGTGAGCAGTTCTTC